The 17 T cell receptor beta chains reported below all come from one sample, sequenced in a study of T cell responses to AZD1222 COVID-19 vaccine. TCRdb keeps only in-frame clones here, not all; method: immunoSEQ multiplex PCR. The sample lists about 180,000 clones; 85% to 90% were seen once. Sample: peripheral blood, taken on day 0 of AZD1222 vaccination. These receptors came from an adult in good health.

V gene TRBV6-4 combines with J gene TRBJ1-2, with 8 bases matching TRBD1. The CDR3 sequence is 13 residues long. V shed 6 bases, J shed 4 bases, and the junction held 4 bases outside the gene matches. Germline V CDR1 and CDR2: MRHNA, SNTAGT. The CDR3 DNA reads TGTGCCAGCAGCCCAGGGGGCAGCTATGGCTACACCTTC. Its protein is CASSPGGSYGYTF.

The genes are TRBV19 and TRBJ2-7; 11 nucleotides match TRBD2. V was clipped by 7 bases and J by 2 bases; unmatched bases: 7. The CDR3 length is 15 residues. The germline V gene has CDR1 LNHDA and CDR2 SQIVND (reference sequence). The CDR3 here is CASNGYSGRAYEQYF. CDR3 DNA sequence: TGTGCCAGTAATGGGTATAGCGGGAGGGCCTACGAGCAGTACTTC.

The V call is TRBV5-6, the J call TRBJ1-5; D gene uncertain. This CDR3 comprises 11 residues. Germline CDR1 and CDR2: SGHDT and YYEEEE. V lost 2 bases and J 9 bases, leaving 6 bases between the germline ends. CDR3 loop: CASSFLLPQHF. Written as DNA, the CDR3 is TGTGCCAGCAGCTTTCTTTTGCCCCAGCATTTT.

The chain's CDR3 is CASKTARNTEAFF. For the CDR3, the DNA is TGTGCCAGTAAGACAGCGAGGAACACTGAAGCTTTCTTT. The chain links TRBV12-3 or TRBV12-4 to TRBJ1-1, with D possibly being TRBD1 (5 bases). V was clipped by 9 bases and J by 1 base, with 12 bases between them. CDR3 length: 13 residues.

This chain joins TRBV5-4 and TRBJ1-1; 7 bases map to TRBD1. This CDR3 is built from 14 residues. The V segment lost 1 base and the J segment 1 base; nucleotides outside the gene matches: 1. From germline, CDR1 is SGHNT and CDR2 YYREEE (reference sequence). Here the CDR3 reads CASSLRTGNTEAFF. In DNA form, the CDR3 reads TGTGCCAGCAGCTTGAGGACAGGGAACACTGAAGCTTTCTTT.

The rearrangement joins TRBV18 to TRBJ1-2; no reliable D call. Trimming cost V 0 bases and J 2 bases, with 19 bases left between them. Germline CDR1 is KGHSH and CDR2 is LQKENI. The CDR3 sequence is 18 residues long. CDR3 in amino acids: CASSPPWQEGLLNYGYTF. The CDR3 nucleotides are TGTGCCAGCTCACCACCGTGGCAGGAGGGCCTCTTGAACTATGGCTACACCTTC. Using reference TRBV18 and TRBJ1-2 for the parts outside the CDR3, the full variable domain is NAGVMQNPRHLVRRRGQEARLRCSPMKGHSHVYWYRQLPEEGLKFMVYLQKENIIDESGMPKERFSAEFPKEGPSILRIQQVVRGDSAAYFCASSPPWQEGLLNYGYTFGSGTRLTVV.

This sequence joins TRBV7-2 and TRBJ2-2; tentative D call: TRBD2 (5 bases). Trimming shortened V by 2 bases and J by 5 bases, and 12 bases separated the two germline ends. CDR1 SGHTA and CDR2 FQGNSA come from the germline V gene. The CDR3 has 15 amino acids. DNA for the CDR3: TGTGCCAGCAGCTTACGGAATCGAGGGACCGGGGAGCTGTTTTTT. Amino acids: CASSLRNRGTGELFF. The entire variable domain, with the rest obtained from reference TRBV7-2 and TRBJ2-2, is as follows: GAGVSQSPSNKVTEKGKDVELRCDPISGHTALYWYRQSLGQGLEFLIYFQGNSAPDKSGLPSDRFSAERTGGSVSTLTIQRTQQEDSAVYLCASSLRNRGTGELFFGEGSRLTVL.

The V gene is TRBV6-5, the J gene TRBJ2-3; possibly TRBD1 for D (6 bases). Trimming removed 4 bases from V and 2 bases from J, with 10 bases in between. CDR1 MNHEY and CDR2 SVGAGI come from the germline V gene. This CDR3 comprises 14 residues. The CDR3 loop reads CASSSDRVTDTQYF. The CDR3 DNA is TGTGCCAGCAGTTCGGACAGAGTCACAGATACGCAGTATTTT.

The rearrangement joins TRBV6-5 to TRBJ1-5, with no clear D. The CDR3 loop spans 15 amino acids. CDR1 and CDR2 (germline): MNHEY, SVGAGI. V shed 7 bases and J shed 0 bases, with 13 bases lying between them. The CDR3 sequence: CASKEGYYSNQPQHF. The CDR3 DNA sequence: TGTGCCAGCAAGGAGGGTTACTATAGCAATCAGCCCCAGCATTTT.

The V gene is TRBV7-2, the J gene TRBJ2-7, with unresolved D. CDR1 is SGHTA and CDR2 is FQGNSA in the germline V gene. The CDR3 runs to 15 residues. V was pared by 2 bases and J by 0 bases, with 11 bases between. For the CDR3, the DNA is TGTGCCAGCAGCTTATCCTCGCTATCCTCCTACGAGCAGTACTTC. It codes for CASSLSSLSSYEQYF.

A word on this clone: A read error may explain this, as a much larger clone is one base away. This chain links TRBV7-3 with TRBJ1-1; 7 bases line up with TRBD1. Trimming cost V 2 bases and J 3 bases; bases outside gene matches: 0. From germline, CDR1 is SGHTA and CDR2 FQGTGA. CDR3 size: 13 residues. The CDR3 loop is CASSLQGDTEAFF. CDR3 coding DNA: TGTGCCAGCAGCTTACAGGGGGACACTGAAGCTTTCTTT.

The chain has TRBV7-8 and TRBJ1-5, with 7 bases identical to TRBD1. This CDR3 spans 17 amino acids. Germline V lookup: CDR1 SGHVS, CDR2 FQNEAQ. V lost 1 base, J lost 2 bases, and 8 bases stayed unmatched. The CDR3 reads CASSLGQGVLGNQPQHF. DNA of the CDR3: TGTGCCAGCAGCTTAGGGCAGGGGGTTCTTGGCAATCAGCCCCAGCATTTT.

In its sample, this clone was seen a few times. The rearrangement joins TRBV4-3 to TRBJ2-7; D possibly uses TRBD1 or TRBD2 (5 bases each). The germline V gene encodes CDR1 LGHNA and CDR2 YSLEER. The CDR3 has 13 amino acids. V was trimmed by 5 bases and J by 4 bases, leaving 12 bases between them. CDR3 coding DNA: TGCGCCAGCAGCGCCGGGACCCCGTACGAGCAGTACTTC. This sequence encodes CASSAGTPYEQYF.

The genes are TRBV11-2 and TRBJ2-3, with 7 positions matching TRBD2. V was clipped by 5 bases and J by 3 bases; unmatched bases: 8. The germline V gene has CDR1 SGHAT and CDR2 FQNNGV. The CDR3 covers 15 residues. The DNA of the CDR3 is TGTGCCAGCAGCCCGGGGGGTTTTCATACAGATACGCAGTATTTT. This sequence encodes CASSPGGFHTDTQYF.

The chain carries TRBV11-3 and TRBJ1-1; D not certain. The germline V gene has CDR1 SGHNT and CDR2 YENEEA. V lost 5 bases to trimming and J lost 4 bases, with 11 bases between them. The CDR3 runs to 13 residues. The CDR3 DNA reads TGTGCCAGCAGCCGAGGGCCCGGCACTGAAGCTTTCTTT. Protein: CASSRGPGTEAFF.

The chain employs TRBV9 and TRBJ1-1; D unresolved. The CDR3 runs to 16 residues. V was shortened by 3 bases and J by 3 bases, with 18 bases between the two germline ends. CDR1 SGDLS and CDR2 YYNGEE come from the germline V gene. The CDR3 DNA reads TGTGCCAGCAGCGCCTCTCCTTCAACCTGGGACACTGAAGCTTTCTTT. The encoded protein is CASSASPSTWDTEAFF.

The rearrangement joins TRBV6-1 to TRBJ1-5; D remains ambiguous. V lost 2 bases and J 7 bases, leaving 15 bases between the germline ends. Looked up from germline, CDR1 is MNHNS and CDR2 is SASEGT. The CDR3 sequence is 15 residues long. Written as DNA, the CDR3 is TGTGCCAGCAGTGAAAATAGCGCGGGATTCCAGCCCCAGCATTTT. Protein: CASSENSAGFQPQHF.